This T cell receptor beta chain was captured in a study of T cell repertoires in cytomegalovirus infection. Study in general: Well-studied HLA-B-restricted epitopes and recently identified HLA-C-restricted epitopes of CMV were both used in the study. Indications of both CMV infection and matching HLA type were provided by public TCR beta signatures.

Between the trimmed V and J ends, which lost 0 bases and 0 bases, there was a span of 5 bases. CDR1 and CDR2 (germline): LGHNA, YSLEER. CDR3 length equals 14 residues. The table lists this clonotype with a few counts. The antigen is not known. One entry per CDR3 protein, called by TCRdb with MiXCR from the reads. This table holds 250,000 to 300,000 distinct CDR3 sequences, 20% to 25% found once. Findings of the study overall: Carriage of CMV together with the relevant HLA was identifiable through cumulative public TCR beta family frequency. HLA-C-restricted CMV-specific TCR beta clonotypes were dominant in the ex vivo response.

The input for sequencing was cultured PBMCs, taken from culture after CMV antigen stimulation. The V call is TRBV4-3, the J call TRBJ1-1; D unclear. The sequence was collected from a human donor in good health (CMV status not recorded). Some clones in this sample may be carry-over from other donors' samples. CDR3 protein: CASSQDRMNTEAFF. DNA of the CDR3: TGCGCCAGCAGCCAAGATCGGATGAACACTGAAGCTTTCTTT.